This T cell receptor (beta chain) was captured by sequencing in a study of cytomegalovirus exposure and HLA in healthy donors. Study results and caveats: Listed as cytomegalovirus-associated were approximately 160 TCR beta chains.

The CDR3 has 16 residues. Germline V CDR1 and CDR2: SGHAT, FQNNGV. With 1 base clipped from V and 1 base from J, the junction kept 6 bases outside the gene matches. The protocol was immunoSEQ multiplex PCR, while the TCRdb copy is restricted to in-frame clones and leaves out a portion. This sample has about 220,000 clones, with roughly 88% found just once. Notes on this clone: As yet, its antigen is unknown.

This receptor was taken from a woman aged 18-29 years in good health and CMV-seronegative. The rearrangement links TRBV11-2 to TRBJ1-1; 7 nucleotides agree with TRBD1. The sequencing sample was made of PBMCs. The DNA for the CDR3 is TGTGCCAGCAGCTTAGGCGCGACAGGGAGGAACACTGAAGCTTTCTTT. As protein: CASSLGATGRNTEAFF.